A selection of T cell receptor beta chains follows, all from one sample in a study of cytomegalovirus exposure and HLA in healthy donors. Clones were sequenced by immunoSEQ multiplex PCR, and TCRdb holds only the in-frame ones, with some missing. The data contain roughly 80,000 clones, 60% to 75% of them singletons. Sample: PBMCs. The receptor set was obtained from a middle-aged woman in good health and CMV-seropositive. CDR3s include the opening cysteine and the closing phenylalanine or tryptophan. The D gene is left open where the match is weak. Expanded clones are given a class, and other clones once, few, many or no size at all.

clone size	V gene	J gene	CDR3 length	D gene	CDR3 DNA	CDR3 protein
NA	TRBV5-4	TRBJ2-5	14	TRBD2	TGTGCCAGCAACATAGCGGGGGGACGAGAGACCCAGTACTTC	CASNIAGGRETQYF
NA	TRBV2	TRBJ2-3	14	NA	TGTGCCAGCAGCCAGGGTCTGGGAACAGATACGCAGTATTTT	CASSQGLGTDTQYF
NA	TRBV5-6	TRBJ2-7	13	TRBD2	TGTGCCAGCAGCTTGCGGGGGGGCTACGAGCAGTACTTC	CASSLRGGYEQYF
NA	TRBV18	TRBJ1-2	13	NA	TGTGCCAGCTCACCGGGCAGTCTCTATGGCTACACCTTC	CASSPGSLYGYTF
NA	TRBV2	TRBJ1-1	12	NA	TGTGCCAGCAAATTTCAGAACACTGAAGCTTTCTTT	CASKFQNTEAFF
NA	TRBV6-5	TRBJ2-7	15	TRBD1	TGTGCCAGCAGTCCGACAGGGGAGCGCTCCTACGAGCAGTACTTC	CASSPTGERSYEQYF
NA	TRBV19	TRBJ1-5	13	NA	TGTGCCAGTACGGGGGATTACAATCAGCCCCAGCATTTT	CASTGDYNQPQHF
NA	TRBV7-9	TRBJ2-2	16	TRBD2	TGTGCCAGCAGCTCGGGACTAGCGGGAAACACCGGGGAGCTGTTTTTT	CASSSGLAGNTGELFF
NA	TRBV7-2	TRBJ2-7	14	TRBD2	TGTGCCAGCAGCGCTAGCGGGAACTCCTACGAGCAGTACTTC	CASSASGNSYEQYF
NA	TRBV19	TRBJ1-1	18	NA	TGTGCCAGTAGTAAGGGCGACAGGCGAAATCCCATGAACACTGAAGCTTTCTTT	CASSKGDRRNPMNTEAFF
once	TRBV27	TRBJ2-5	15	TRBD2	TGTGCCAGCAGTTTATGGGGGACTACCGAAGAGACCCAGTACTTC	CASSLWGTTEETQYF
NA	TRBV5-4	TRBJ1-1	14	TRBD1	TGTGCCAGCACCCGGCCAGGGGGACGTGGTGAAGCTTTCTTT	CASTRPGGRGEAFF
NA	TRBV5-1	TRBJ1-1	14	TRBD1	TGCGCCAGCGCCGGGACAGGGAGTAACACTGAAGCTTTCTTT	CASAGTGSNTEAFF
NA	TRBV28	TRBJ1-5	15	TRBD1	TGTGCCAGCAGTCCAGGGACAGGCTATTACCAGCCCCAGCATTTT	CASSPGTGYYQPQHF
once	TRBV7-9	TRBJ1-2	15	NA	TGTGCCAGCAGCTTCTCAGGCCCATCCCGATATGGCTACACCTTC	CASSFSGPSRYGYTF
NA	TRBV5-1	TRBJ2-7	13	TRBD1	TGCGCCAGCAGCCCCTGGACAGGGAACGAGCAGTACTTC	CASSPWTGNEQYF
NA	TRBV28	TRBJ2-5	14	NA	TGTGCCAGCAGTCCTTACCAGGGCGGGATGGACCAGTACTTC	CASSPYQGGMDQYF
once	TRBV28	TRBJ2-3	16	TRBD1	TGTGCCAGCAGTCCGGGGACAGGGGGCCGCACAGATACGCAGTATTTT	CASSPGTGGRTDTQYF
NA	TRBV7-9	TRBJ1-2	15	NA	TGTGCCAGCAGTCCAGGGTTGGGGACTATCGGTGGCTACACCTTC	CASSPGLGTIGGYTF
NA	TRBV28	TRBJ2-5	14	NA	TGTGCCAGCAGTTTAACGGTCAGGTCGGAGACCCAGTACTTC	CASSLTVRSETQYF
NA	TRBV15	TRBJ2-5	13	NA	TGTGCCACCAGCAGAGATCTCGCGGAGACCCAGTACTTC	CATSRDLAETQYF
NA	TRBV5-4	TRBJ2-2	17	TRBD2	TGTGCCAGCAGCACGGGGACTAGCGGGGGGGCCGCCGGGGAGCTGTTTTTT	CASSTGTSGGAAGELFF
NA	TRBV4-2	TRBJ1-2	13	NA	TGTGCCAGCAGCCAAGACAGGGCCTATGGCTACACCTTC	CASSQDRAYGYTF
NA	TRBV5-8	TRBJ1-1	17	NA	TGTGCCAGCAGCTTGGCCTATCGAGCAGGTGGGGCCACTGAAGCTTTCTTT	CASSLAYRAGGATEAFF
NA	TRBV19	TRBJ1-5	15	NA	TGTGCCAGTAGTATCACAAGTTATAGCAATCAGCCCCAGCATTTT	CASSITSYSNQPQHF
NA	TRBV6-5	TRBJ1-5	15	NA	TGTGCCAGCAGTTACTCCGGGGGTAGCAATCAGCCCCAGCATTTT	CASSYSGGSNQPQHF
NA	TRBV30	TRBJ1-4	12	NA	TGTGCCTGGAGTGTTAGGGGCGAAAAACTGTTTTTT	CAWSVRGEKLFF
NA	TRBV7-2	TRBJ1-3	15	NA	TGTGCCAGCAGCTTAGCTGTGGAGGCTGGAAACACCATATATTTT	CASSLAVEAGNTIYF
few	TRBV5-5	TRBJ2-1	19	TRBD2	TGTGCCAGCAGCTTCCGGACTAGCGGGGGGCCCGGCGTCTACAATGAGCAGTTCTTC	CASSFRTSGGPGVYNEQFF
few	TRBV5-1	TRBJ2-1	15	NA	TGCGCCAGCAGCTTGTCGACGCAGGGCTACAATGAGCAGTTCTTC	CASSLSTQGYNEQFF
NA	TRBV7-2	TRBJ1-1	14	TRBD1	TGTGCCAGCAGCTTAGGGGCAGGGGGGACTGTGGCTTTCTTT	CASSLGAGGTVAFF
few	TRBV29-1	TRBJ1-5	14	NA	TGCAGCGTTGTTTTAGCCCGGGGCAATCAGCCCCAGCATTTT	CSVVLARGNQPQHF
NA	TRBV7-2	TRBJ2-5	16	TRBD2	TGTGCCAGCAGCCCAGGACTAGCGGGGGCCAGGGAGACCCAGTACTTC	CASSPGLAGARETQYF
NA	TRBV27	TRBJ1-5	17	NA	TGTGCCAGCAGTAGCCGAAACGGAGTTTATAGCAATCAGCCCCAGCATTTT	CASSSRNGVYSNQPQHF
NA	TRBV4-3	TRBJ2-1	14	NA	TGCGCCAGCAGCCACCTGGGGGCACCGAATGAGCAGTTCTTC	CASSHLGAPNEQFF
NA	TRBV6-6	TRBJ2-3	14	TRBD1	TGTGCCAGCAGTTTGACAGGGCTAGGTGATACGCAGTATTTT	CASSLTGLGDTQYF
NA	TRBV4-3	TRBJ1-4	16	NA	TGCGCCAGCAGCCAAGGGACTTTGAATGCTAATGAAAAACTGTTTTTT	CASSQGTLNANEKLFF
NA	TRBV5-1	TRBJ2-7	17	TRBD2	TGCGCCAGCAGCTTGGCGGGGCCTAGCGGGGGGAATTACGAGCAGTACTTC	CASSLAGPSGGNYEQYF
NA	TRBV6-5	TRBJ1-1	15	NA	TGTGCCAGCAGTTACTCCATGCGGGGGAGTACTGAAGCTTTCTTT	CASSYSMRGSTEAFF
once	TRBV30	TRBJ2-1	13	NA	TGTGCCCGGGCGAAGGGGGTTTACAATGAGCAGTTCTTC	CARAKGVYNEQFF
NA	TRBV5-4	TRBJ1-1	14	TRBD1	TGTGCCAGCAGTTTCGACAGGGCGAACACTGAAGCTTTCTTT	CASSFDRANTEAFF
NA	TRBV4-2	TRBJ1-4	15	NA	TGTGCCAGCAGCCAAGGGGCAGGGTCGTCGGAAAAACTGTTTTTT	CASSQGAGSSEKLFF
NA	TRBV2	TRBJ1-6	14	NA	TGTGCCAGCTCCATAGGCAGGGGTGATTCACCCCTCCACTTT	CASSIGRGDSPLHF
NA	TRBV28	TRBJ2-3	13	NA	TGTGCCAGCAGATTCACAGGGACAGATACGCAGTATTTT	CASRFTGTDTQYF
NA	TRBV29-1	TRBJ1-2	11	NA	TGCAGCGCCGGGACAATCTATGGCTACACCTTC	CSAGTIYGYTF